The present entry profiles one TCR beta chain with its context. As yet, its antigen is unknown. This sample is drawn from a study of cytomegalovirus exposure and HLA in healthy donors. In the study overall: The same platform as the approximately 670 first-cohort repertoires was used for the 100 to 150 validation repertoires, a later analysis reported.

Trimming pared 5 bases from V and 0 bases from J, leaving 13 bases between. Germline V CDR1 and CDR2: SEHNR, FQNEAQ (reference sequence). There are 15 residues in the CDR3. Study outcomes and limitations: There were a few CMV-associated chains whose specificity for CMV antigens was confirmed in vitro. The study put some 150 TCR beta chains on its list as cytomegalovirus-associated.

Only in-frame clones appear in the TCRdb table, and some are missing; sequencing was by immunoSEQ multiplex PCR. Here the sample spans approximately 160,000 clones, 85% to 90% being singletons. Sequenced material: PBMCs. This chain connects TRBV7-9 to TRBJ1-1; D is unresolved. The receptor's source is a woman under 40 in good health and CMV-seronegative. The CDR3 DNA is TGTGCCAGCAGCCAGGAGGGCCGGATGAACACTGAAGCTTTCTTT. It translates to CASSQEGRMNTEAFF.